The 22 T cell receptor beta chains below all came from one sample that was sequenced in a study of blood T cells in healthy people across ages. Then a second PCR, running roughly 7 to 11 cycles, was carried out with a sample-barcoded 5' primer and a J-beta primer mix. TCRdb reprocessed the 5' RACE reads via MiXCR and lists one record per CDR3 protein. The repertoire holds about 320,000 distinct CDR3 sequences, with roughly 27% as singletons. Sequencing was carried out using blood. The receptors derive from a woman aged 65 to 85 in good health.

V gene TRBV5-4 combines with J gene TRBJ2-3; D gene ambiguous. V lost 0 bases and J lost 8, with 13 bases in between. Per germline, CDR1 SGHNT and CDR2 YYREEE (reference sequence). This CDR3 has 14 residues. CDR3 region: CASSLAQVGATQYF. DNA for the CDR3: TGTGCCAGCAGCTTGGCTCAGGTTGGCGCTACGCAGTATTTT. Complete variable domain (other parts from reference TRBV5-4 and TRBJ2-3): ETGVTQSPTHLIKTRGQQVTLRCSSQSGHNTVSWYQQALGQGPQFIFQYYREEENGRGNFPPRFSGLQFPNYSSELNVNALELDDSALYLCASSLAQVGATQYFGPGTRLTVL.

Only a few counts were recorded for this clonotype. Written as DNA, the CDR3 is TGCAGCGTCCTACTCGGTATGAACACTGAAGCTTTCTTT. It codes for CSVLLGMNTEAFF. The chain recombines TRBV29-1 with TRBJ1-1; the D is unclear. The V and J ends lost 6 bases and 0 bases respectively, with 11 bases between them. The germline V gene has CDR1 SQVTM and CDR2 ANQGSEA. This CDR3 region has 13 residues.

The chain uses TRBV5-3 and TRBJ1-1; 8 bases match TRBD1. TRBV5-3 is known as an ORF, though its function is uncertain. V trimming: 10 bases; J trimming: 0 bases; junction bases outside the gene matches: 2. CDR3 size: 12 residues. CDR3 in amino acids: CAGGQVNTEAFF. The CDR3, as DNA: TGTGCCGGGGGACAGGTGAACACTGAAGCTTTCTTT.

This rearrangement joins TRBV3-1 to TRBJ1-6; D perhaps matches TRBD1 (6 bases). Trimming took 2 bases from V and 6 from J, leaving 11 bases between them. CDR3 length: 15 residues. The V gene's germline CDR1 is LGHDT and CDR2 YNNKEL (reference sequence). For the CDR3, the DNA is TGTGCCAGCAGCCAACACACAGGGTTTAATTCACCCCTCCACTTT. The encoded protein is CASSQHTGFNSPLHF.

The CDR3: CASSDYGGKGAEAFF. Here the CDR3 DNA reads TGCGCCAGCAGCGACTACGGAGGGAAAGGGGCTGAAGCTTTCTTT. The rearrangement joins TRBV4-3 to TRBJ1-1; D perhaps matches TRBD1 (5 bases). Trimming cost V 5 bases and J 6 bases, with 19 bases left between them. The CDR3 is 15 residues long. Germline loops: CDR1 LGHNA, CDR2 YSLEER.

The V and J genes are TRBV28 and TRBJ2-1; D is undetermined. CDR3 size: 15 residues. CDR1 and CDR2 from the germline V gene are MDHEN and SYDVKM. V shed 6 bases and J shed 0 bases, with 12 bases lying between them. The DNA of the CDR3 is TGTGCCAGCAGGGTTGACCAGAGCTCCTACAATGAGCAGTTCTTC. Protein sequence: CASRVDQSSYNEQFF.

This clonotype was recorded only once. The chain uses TRBV4-3 and TRBJ1-5; D not resolved. The V gene's germline CDR1 is LGHNA and CDR2 YSLEER. The V end lost 0 bases, the J end lost 1 base, and 10 bases lay between the germline ends. This CDR3 contains 16 residues. CDR3: CASSQELAVSNQPQHF. CDR3 sequence (DNA): TGCGCCAGCAGCCAAGAACTGGCAGTGAGCAATCAGCCCCAGCATTTT.

This clonotype appeared many times. This chain joins TRBV3-1 and TRBJ2-6, with D uncertain. CDR1 is LGHDT, CDR2 YNNKEL, per germline (reference sequence). Trimming cost V 4 bases and J 4 bases, with 14 bases left between them. The CDR3 runs 16 residues. The CDR3 reads CASSPIGKGGANVLTF. In nucleotides, the CDR3 is TGTGCCAGCAGCCCCATCGGAAAAGGAGGGGCCAACGTCCTGACTTTC.

This rearrangement joins TRBV7-9 to TRBJ1-1; 8 bases are a match to TRBD1. The CDR3 totals 15 residues. The junction had 6 bases not matched to a gene; V was cut back by 5 bases and J by 1 base. Per the germline V gene, CDR1 is SEHNR and CDR2 is FQNEAQ (reference sequence). CDR3 amino acids: CASSARQGRNTEAFF. CDR3 sequence (DNA): TGTGCCAGCAGCGCCCGACAGGGGAGGAACACTGAAGCTTTCTTT.

This clonotype was detected a few times. CDR3 amino acids: CASSQAGGRQETQYF. The CDR3 DNA reads as TGTGCCAGCAGCCAGGCGGGAGGTCGCCAAGAGACCCAGTACTTC. The chain recombines TRBV3-1 with TRBJ2-5; 8 bases are shared with TRBD2. CDR1 LGHDT and CDR2 YNNKEL come from the germline V gene (reference sequence). Germline trimming cut 3 bases from V and 1 base from J; bases unmatched to any gene: 4. This CDR3 is 15 amino acids long.

V gene TRBV6-6 combines with J gene TRBJ2-3, with 8 bases fitting TRBD2. V shed 2 bases, J shed 4 bases, and the junction held 8 bases outside the gene matches. From germline, CDR1 is MNHNY and CDR2 SVGAGI (reference sequence). The CDR3 runs 16 residues. CDR3 loop: CASSYPGTRRSDTQYF. DNA of the CDR3: TGTGCCAGCAGTTACCCTGGGACTAGAAGGTCAGATACGCAGTATTTT.

This clonotype appeared a few times. The CDR3 ends on some other residue instead of the conserved phenylalanine or tryptophan, so this is likely a read error. It is unclear where the CDR3 begins or ends on the DNA, so no DNA is shown, and the CDR3 is as TCRdb lists it. The J gene is TRBJ2-1, the V gene TRBV3-1; the D call in the table, TRBD2, was not verified against the DNA. Germline lookup yields CDR1 LGHDT and CDR2 YNNKEL (reference sequence). The CDR3 sequence runs 14 residues, both termini included. CDR3 amino acids: CASSHQTSGVILRL.

This clonotype came up a few times. V usage is TRBV4-2 and J usage is TRBJ1-2; D not certain. Germline CDR1 is LGHNA and CDR2 is YNFKEQ. The CDR3 is 14 residues long. Trimming cost V 0 bases and J 8 bases, with 13 bases left between them. CDR3 residues: CASSQDPLSGGYTF. The CDR3 DNA is TGTGCCAGCAGCCAAGATCCCCTGTCCGGGGGCTACACCTTC.

The chain carries TRBV12-3 or TRBV12-4 and TRBJ2-7; 10 bases fit TRBD1. The assigned J gene may be wrong: the sequence end matches TRBJ2-5 better. The CDR3 runs 14 residues. The CDR3 loop reads CASSPGQGEETQYF. In DNA form, the CDR3 reads TGTGCCAGCAGTCCTGGACAGGGGGAAGAGACCCAGTACTTC.

The chain couples TRBV11-1 to TRBJ1-5; 10 positions agree with TRBD1. Germline CDR1 and CDR2: SGHAT and FQDESV (reference sequence). The CDR3 runs 17 residues. V trimming: 5 bases; J trimming: 6 bases; junction bases outside the gene matches: 13. The CDR3: CASSLDRGQYVSQPQHF. CDR3 nucleotides: TGTGCCAGCAGCCTCGACAGGGGGCAATATGTAAGTCAGCCCCAGCATTTT.

In its sample, this clonotype was seen many times. The chain carries TRBV28 and TRBJ2-1; 8 bases line up with TRBD2. V was pared by 6 bases and J by 9 bases, with 7 bases of the junction left unmatched. The CDR3 runs 13 residues. CDR1 is MDHEN and CDR2 is SYDVKM in the germline V gene. As DNA, the CDR3 is TGTGCCAGCAGAGCGGGAGTGAGGGCTGAGCAGTTCTTC. Protein: CASRAGVRAEQFF.

The chain joins TRBV2 to TRBJ2-3; TRBD1 matches at 8 bases. The V and J ends lost 7 bases and 8 bases, in that order; junction bases with no gene match: 20. Germline CDR1 SNHLY, CDR2 FYNNEI. The CDR3 spans 17 residues. The CDR3 is CASKPGTGLSKAGTQYF. The DNA for the CDR3 is TGTGCCAGCAAACCTGGGACAGGCCTCTCTAAGGCAGGTACGCAGTATTTT. Looking up the rest from reference TRBV2 and TRBJ2-3 gives the full variable domain: EPEVTQTPSHQVTQMGQEVILRCVPISNHLYFYWYRQILGQKVEFLVSFYNNEISEKSEIFDDQFSVERPDGSNFTLKIRSTKLEDSAMYFCASKPGTGLSKAGTQYFGPGTRLTVL.

This clonotype was detected a few times. This chain uses TRBV20-1 with TRBJ1-1; a weak D match, TRBD1 (5 bases). Trimming cost V 4 bases and J 0 bases, with 9 bases left between them. The germline CDR1 and CDR2 sequences are DFQATT and SNEGSKA (reference sequence). The CDR3 sequence is 13 residues long. The CDR3, as DNA: TGCAGTGCTATAGGACACCTGAACACTGAAGCTTTCTTT. Residues: CSAIGHLNTEAFF.

In its sample, this clonotype was seen a few times. The genes are TRBV20-1 and TRBJ1-2, with D perhaps TRBD1 (5 bases). The CDR3 covers 14 residues. Trimming removed 6 bases at V and 7 bases at J, with 21 bases between. Germline CDR1 reads DFQATT; CDR2 reads SNEGSKA (reference sequence). CDR3 amino acids: CSAITPSQGFGYTF. The CDR3 DNA reads TGCAGTGCAATAACGCCAAGCCAGGGTTTTGGCTACACCTTC.

This chain connects TRBV6-5 to TRBJ1-3; D is undetermined. V was shortened by 2 bases and J by 0 bases, with 11 bases between the two germline ends. In germline, CDR1 is MNHEY, CDR2 SVGAGI. This CDR3 has 16 residues. Here the CDR3 DNA reads TGTGCCAGCAGTTACGGGTGGGGTTTCTCTGGAAACACCATATATTTT. Its protein is CASSYGWGFSGNTIYF.

The chain employs TRBV28 and TRBJ2-4, with D perhaps matching TRBD1 (6 bases). This CDR3 contains 15 residues. From germline, CDR1 is MDHEN and CDR2 SYDVKM. Between the trimmed V and J ends, which lost 5 bases and 8 bases, there was a span of 19 bases. The CDR3 region has the DNA TGTGCCAGCAGTACCGCCATAACAGGGTTTGACATTCAGTACTTC. This translates into CASSTAITGFDIQYF.

The chain recombines TRBV20-1 with TRBJ2-3; 10 bases agree with TRBD2. Per germline, CDR1 DFQATT and CDR2 SNEGSKA (reference sequence). CDR3 length: 14 residues. The J segment lost 0 bases and the V segment lost 5 bases, leaving 2 bases of the junction unmatched. For the CDR3, the DNA is TGCAGTGCTGCGACTAGCGGGAGCACAGATACGCAGTATTTT. Protein sequence: CSAATSGSTDTQYF.